The text below deals with one T cell receptor (beta chain). Profiling relied on immunoSEQ multiplex PCR, and the TCRdb table lists in-frame clones only, not all of them. The repertoire holds approximately 280,000 clones, with around 89% as singletons. The source of the sample is a study of blood T cell repertoires in COVID-19. V trimming: 1 base; J trimming: 7 bases; junction bases outside the gene matches: 10. CDR3 length: 16 residues. CDR1 is LGHNT, CDR2 FRNRAP, per germline. The chain uses TRBV12-5 and TRBJ1-5, with 7 bases identical to TRBD1. This TCR was sampled from a man aged 35 to 55 with acute or convalescent COVID-19. Material for sequencing was peripheral blood. The CDR3: CASGLDGDTGEQPQHF. CDR3 nucleotide sequence: TGTGCTAGTGGTTTGGATGGGGACACAGGGGAACAGCCCCAGCATTTT.